The sequence of this T cell receptor beta chain was determined in a study of T cells in placental villitis. Study-wide context: To test an allograft-versus-infection hypothesis, the study compared placental TCR-beta repertoires across three groups: villitis of unknown etiology, unaffected controls matched for gestational age, and infectious villitis. Study-wide findings and limitations: Small amounts of decidua were contained in the paraffin blocks, so some of the captured T cells, especially in controls, may have been decidual rather than villous infiltrates. Sequencing bulk tissue made it impossible to distinguish helper, regulatory or cytotoxic T cells or to tell maternal from fetal T cells, and the approach excluded gamma-delta receptors. CMV-specific clone frequencies were higher in infectious CMV cases than in villitis of unknown etiology (roughly 0.012 vs 0.00096), and the villitis of unknown etiology frequencies did not differ from those of controls.

The immunoSEQ v4 bias-controlled multiplex PCR assay, performed blinded to group allocation, was used to amplify TCR-beta CDR3 regions from genomic DNA. To estimate the quantities of nucleated cells and T cells in each sample, reference gene primers were added alongside the TCR-beta primers. Sequencing of the libraries was performed on an Illumina MiSeq with a 100-cycle paired-end protocol. The study's processing was this. In the immunoSEQ Analyzer software, diversity and richness were calculated, with richness measured by iChao1 and clonality based on Pielou evenness and Shannon diversity on a 0-1 scale where a higher value means less diversity. Using confidence 3 and substitution 2, CDR3 amino acid sequences together with their V/J genes were queried against VDJdb for CMV, EBV and influenza A specificities. The Morisita-Horn index was used to measure TCR-beta amino acid clonotype overlap among the villitis of unknown etiology, infectious villitis and control repertoires. The table was pulled from immuneACCESS by TCRdb, which kept in-frame rearrangements only. Such tables lose some clones; where checked, under half of the loss comes from unresolved V genes, and the rest has no known cause. The DNA was the basis for D and trimming; V, J and clone size are from that table. The sample records roughly 2,300 clones, approximately 78% of which are singletons. Under 50% of the sample belongs to the ten largest clones.

Trimming accounts for 0 bases at V and 6 bases at J, while the number of junction bases matched to no gene is 8. The germline V gene encodes CDR1 MGHRA and CDR2 YSYEKL. From cysteine to phenylalanine, the CDR3 is 16 amino acids long. Only the CDR3 DNA stays, 48 bases, in frame from base 1. Five infectious villitis placentae, four with confirmed cytomegalovirus and one with Toxoplasma gondii, were included and were not matched to other groups. Mothers with infectious villitis were younger, had smaller fetuses, and delivered preterm or experienced intrauterine demise in a couple of cases. Placentae were collected after delivery and underwent gross and histological evaluation before archival tissue selection. Five 10-micron scrolls were cut from each FFPE block, and DNA was isolated using the AllPrep DNA/RNA FFPE Tissue kit. NanoDrop was used to check DNA concentration and purity, while a Bioanalyzer was used to assess RNA quality.

Turning to this clone: Its antigen has not been determined. No much larger clonotype is one base removed from it; base qualities were not supplied.

The rearranged segments are TRBV4-1 and TRBJ1-2, with 9 central nucleotides matching TRBD1. Sample: placental tissue containing maternal and fetal cells. The origin of this receptor is a human patient with infectious villitis; the placental T cells may come from both mother and fetus. The bases are TGCGCCAGCAGCCAAGAAGCCCCCGGGACAGGGAATGGCTACACCTTC. Its protein reads: CASSQEAPGTGNGYTF.